Below, 3 T cell receptor beta chains from the same sample are listed, as sequenced in a study of T cells in Graves' hyperthyroidism and ophthalmopathy. What was amplified from RNA transcripts were TCR beta CDR3 regions. With the HTBI primer set, the TCR CDR3 went through a first round of RT-PCR. A single record per CDR3 protein comes from TCRdb applying MiXCR to the multiplex PCR reads. The repertoire has 300,000 to 350,000 distinct CDR3 sequences, around 20% of them found once; the top ten carry under 55%. The specimen was blood. The receptors shown here come from a woman aged 45-59 years with Graves' hyperthyroidism.

The genes are TRBV6-1 and TRBJ2-7; unclear D gene. V was clipped by 7 bases and J by 1 base, with 14 bases between them. Germline V gene sequence: CDR1 MNHNS, CDR2 SASEGT. This CDR3 comprises 14 residues. The CDR3 DNA is TGTGCCAGCACTCAATTACTTCTATCCTACGAGCAGTACTTC. It encodes CASTQLLLSYEQYF.

This clonotype was counted at least ten times. The V and J genes are TRBV6-1 and TRBJ1-5; maybe TRBD1 (5 bases). The CDR3 covers 14 residues. The germline V and J ends were trimmed by 2 bases and 4 bases, with 9 bases remaining between them. Per the germline V gene, CDR1 is MNHNS and CDR2 is SASEGT. DNA for the CDR3: TGTGCCAGCAGTGAACTGCAGGGTAATCAGCCCCAGCATTTT. Its protein is CASSELQGNQPQHF.

This clonotype has more than one count but fewer than ten. V usage is TRBV18 and J usage is TRBJ2-3; D remains ambiguous. Trimming stripped 4 bases from V and 0 bases from J, with 8 bases between. The CDR3 loop spans 14 amino acids. Germline V gene sequence: CDR1 KGHSH, CDR2 LQKENI. The DNA of the CDR3 is TGTGCCAGCTCACGCAGAGCTAGCACAGATACGCAGTATTTT. Translating it yields CASSRRASTDTQYF. Looking up the rest from reference TRBV18 and TRBJ2-3 gives the full variable domain: NAGVMQNPRHLVRRRGQEARLRCSPMKGHSHVYWYRQLPEEGLKFMVYLQKENIIDESGMPKERFSAEFPKEGPSILRIQQVVRGDSAAYFCASSRRASTDTQYFGPGTRLTVL.